A single sample is the source of the 28 T cell receptor beta chains below, sequenced in a study of cytomegalovirus exposure and HLA in healthy donors. Primers for the PCR totalled 60 Vbeta and 13 Jbeta. Assay: immunoSEQ multiplex PCR; the TCRdb copy retains only in-frame clones and omits some. Among 70,000 to 85,000 clones listed, around 58% were seen once. Specimen: PBMCs. The receptors originated from a man aged 30 to 45 in good health and CMV-seropositive.

The chain's CDR3 is CASSPPPVSSPREQYF. Here the CDR3 DNA reads TGTGCCAGCAGCCCCCCCCCGGTTAGCTCGCCTCGCGAGCAGTACTTC. The chain has TRBV7-8 and TRBJ2-7; D ambiguous. The CDR3 runs to 16 residues. Trimming took 5 bases from V and 6 from J, leaving 23 bases between them. Per the germline V gene, CDR1 is SGHVS and CDR2 is FQNEAQ.

This clone came up once. V usage is TRBV4-1 and J usage is TRBJ2-3; 7 bases align to TRBD1. Germline CDR1 MGHRA, CDR2 YSYEKL. The CDR3 sequence is 15 residues long. V trimming: 2 bases; J trimming: 2 bases; junction bases outside the gene matches: 4. Here the CDR3 DNA reads TGCGCCAGCAGCCAAACGGGACAGAACACAGATACGCAGTATTTT. Its translation is CASSQTGQNTDTQYF.

The rearrangement uses TRBV6-5 and TRBJ1-1, with D possibly matching TRBD1 (6 bases). Germline V CDR1 and CDR2: MNHEY, SVGAGI. V lost 1 base, J lost 3 bases, and 15 bases lay in between. CDR3 length: 16 residues. The CDR3 DNA sequence: TGTGCCAGCAGTTACTTGTTGGGGGCGGGAGACACTGAAGCTTTCTTT. Translated, it gives CASSYLLGAGDTEAFF.

This chain joins TRBV7-2 and TRBJ2-2, with TRBD2 identical over 14 bases. This CDR3 region has 19 residues. The junction had 10 bases not matched to a gene; V was cut back by 5 bases and J by 2 bases. The germline V gene has CDR1 SGHTA and CDR2 FQGNSA. The CDR3 DNA is TGTGCCAGCAGCCCCGGGACTAGCGGGAGAGTGCCTAACACCGGGGAGCTGTTTTTT. This codes for CASSPGTSGRVPNTGELFF.

This clone was detected a few times. V usage is TRBV28 and J usage is TRBJ2-5; TRBD1 aligns across 8 bases. This CDR3 spans 17 amino acids. Unmatched junction bases numbered 12, after V lost 3 bases and J lost 3 bases. In germline, CDR1 is MDHEN, CDR2 SYDVKM. The CDR3 DNA is TGTGCCAGCAGTTTCCAACCGAAGGGACAGGCGAAAGAGACCCAGTACTTC. This gives the protein CASSFQPKGQAKETQYF.

CDR3 in DNA: TGCGCCAGCAGCCAAAGCACAGGGGGCTCCTACAATGAGCAGTTCTTC. It codes for CASSQSTGGSYNEQFF. The chain has TRBV4-1 and TRBJ2-1, with 8 bases identical to TRBD1. V was pared by 2 bases and J by 0 bases, with 3 bases of the junction left unmatched. The CDR3 extends over 16 amino acids. Germline CDR1 and CDR2: MGHRA and YSYEKL.

Points on this clone: The final CDR3 position lacks the conserved phenylalanine or tryptophan, pointing to a likely read error. Because the CDR3's place on the DNA is in doubt, the DNA is left out and the CDR3 is given as listed by TCRdb. V and J are TRBV2 and TRBJ1-2; TRBD1 reflects the table's D call only, with no check against the DNA. The CDR3 adds up to 13 amino acids, both ends counted. CDR1 and CDR2 (germline): SNHLY, FYNNEI. This CDR3 reads CASRLEKGQGALI.

The V gene is TRBV30, the J gene TRBJ1-2; D unclear. The CDR3 contains 13 residues. The germline CDR1 and CDR2 sequences are GTSNPN and SVGIG (reference sequence). With 0 bases removed from V and 8 bases from J, the gap between germline ends came to 13 bases. The CDR3: CAWSVSAGEGYTF. In DNA form, the CDR3 reads TGTGCCTGGAGTGTATCGGCAGGCGAAGGCTACACCTTC.

This clone was recorded only once. This rearrangement joins TRBV19 to TRBJ2-3; D perhaps matches TRBD2 (6 bases). Looked up from germline, CDR1 is LNHDA and CDR2 is SQIVND (reference sequence). Deletions cut 2 bases from V and 3 bases from J, with 12 bases between. The CDR3 covers 15 residues. CDR3 sequence (DNA): TGTGCCAGTAGTATATCCCTTGGAGGGACAGATACGCAGTATTTT. Protein sequence: CASSISLGGTDTQYF. The full variable domain, completed using reference TRBV19 and TRBJ2-3, is DGGITQSPKYLFRKEGQNVTLSCEQNLNHDAMYWYRQDPGQGLRLIYYSQIVNDFQKGDIAEGYSVSREKKESFPLTVTSAQKNPTAFYLCASSISLGGTDTQYFGPGTRLTVL.

This clone was detected a few times. The chain joins TRBV4-1 to TRBJ1-1; D possibly corresponds to TRBD1 (6 bases). This CDR3 spans 13 amino acids. CDR1 MGHRA and CDR2 YSYEKL come from the germline V gene. Trimming shortened V by 4 bases and J by 3 bases, and 9 bases separated the two germline ends. Here the CDR3 DNA reads TGCGCCAGCAGCCGGGGACACCACACTGAAGCTTTCTTT. Residues: CASSRGHHTEAFF.

The chain uses TRBV2 and TRBJ2-5, with a weak D call TRBD2 (6 bases). Germline assignment: CDR1 SNHLY and CDR2 FYNNEI. The ends were cut back, 4 bases at V and 5 bases at J, with 14 bases in the middle. CDR3 length: 14 amino acids. CDR3 residues: CASSAVNRGETQYF. CDR3 coding DNA: TGTGCCAGCAGTGCGGTCAACCGGGGGGAGACCCAGTACTTC. Looking up the rest from reference TRBV2 and TRBJ2-5 gives the full variable domain: EPEVTQTPSHQVTQMGQEVILRCVPISNHLYFYWYRQILGQKVEFLVSFYNNEISEKSEIFDDQFSVERPDGSNFTLKIRSTKLEDSAMYFCASSAVNRGETQYFGPGTRLLVL.

The chain employs TRBV18 and TRBJ2-2, with 11 nucleotides matching TRBD1. There are 16 residues in the CDR3. The trim removed 2 bases at V and 3 bases at J, leaving 2 bases unmatched. Germline-derived CDR1 and CDR2 are KGHSH and LQKENI. CDR3 nucleotide sequence: TGTGCCAGCTCACCAGCGGGACAGGGGGACACCGGGGAGCTGTTTTTT. Its protein is CASSPAGQGDTGELFF. Variable domain in full (rest from reference TRBV18 and TRBJ2-2): NAGVMQNPRHLVRRRGQEARLRCSPMKGHSHVYWYRQLPEEGLKFMVYLQKENIIDESGMPKERFSAEFPKEGPSILRIQQVVRGDSAAYFCASSPAGQGDTGELFFGEGSRLTVL.

The chain links TRBV4-2 to TRBJ2-3, with D possibly being TRBD2 (6 bases). CDR1 is LGHNA and CDR2 is YNFKEQ in the germline V gene. The CDR3 is 19 amino acids. V was shortened by 0 bases and J by 0 bases, with 19 bases between the two germline ends. In DNA form, the CDR3 reads TGTGCCAGCAGCCAAGATAGGGCACTGGCGGGGAGGAGCACAGATACGCAGTATTTT. It is translated as CASSQDRALAGRSTDTQYF.

The chain recombines TRBV27 with TRBJ2-1, with 16 bases aligning to TRBD2. This CDR3 spans 16 amino acids. The V segment lost 2 bases and the J segment 8 bases; nucleotides outside the gene matches: 3. Germline CDR1 reads MNHEY; CDR2 reads SMNVEV (reference sequence). The CDR3 nucleotides read TGTGCCAGCAGTTTAGGGACTAGCGGGGGGGCCTATGAGCAGTTCTTC. It yields the protein CASSLGTSGGAYEQFF.

The genes are TRBV27 and TRBJ2-3; maybe TRBD1 (6 bases). The germline V gene encodes CDR1 MNHEY and CDR2 SMNVEV (reference sequence). V lost 6 bases, J lost 0 bases, and 13 bases lay in between. There are 15 residues in the CDR3. CDR3 protein: CASSLQGVSTDTQYF. DNA for the CDR3: TGTGCCAGCAGCCTACAGGGTGTCAGCACAGATACGCAGTATTTT.

This clone occurred a few times. This chain uses TRBV6-1 with TRBJ2-1; D not resolved. CDR1 and CDR2 from the germline V gene are MNHNS and SASEGT. The CDR3 sequence is 12 residues long. V was cut by 5 bases and J by 7 bases, with 9 bases left in between. This CDR3 reads CASSPGRNEQFF. Here the CDR3 DNA reads TGTGCCAGCAGTCCAGGCCGTAATGAGCAGTTCTTC.

CDR3 in amino acids: CASSHARDRGLVQYF. The CDR3 DNA reads TGCGCCAGCAGTCACGCCCGGGACAGGGGGCTTGTGCAGTACTTC. The chain uses TRBV23-1 and TRBJ2-7; 12 positions agree with TRBD1. TRBV23-1 is noted as an ORF with a role that remains uncertain. The CDR3 consists of 15 residues. Germline trimming cut 3 bases from V and 9 bases from J; bases unmatched to any gene: 9.

This clone was found once. This chain uses TRBV28 with TRBJ1-4, with D unresolved. V was clipped by 5 bases and J by 3 bases, with 13 bases between them. CDR3 length: 15 residues. Per germline, CDR1 MDHEN and CDR2 SYDVKM. Written as DNA, the CDR3 is TGTGCCAGCAGTCCGTTTCGCGGGGCTAATGAAAAACTGTTTTTT. Its protein product is CASSPFRGANEKLFF.

The chain uses TRBV14 and TRBJ1-2; possible D gene TRBD1, 5 bases. V was shortened by 0 bases and J by 7 bases, with 9 bases between the two germline ends. The CDR3 extends over 13 amino acids. Germline V CDR1 and CDR2: SGHDN, FVKESK. In DNA, the CDR3 is TGTGCCAGCAGCCAAGAACAGGAGCGTGGCTACACCTTC. Protein product: CASSQEQERGYTF.

This clone was picked up a small number of times. V usage is TRBV6-5 and J usage is TRBJ2-7; 11 nucleotides agree with TRBD2. The V and J ends lost 3 bases and 7 bases, in that order; junction bases with no gene match: 5. Germline CDR1 MNHEY, CDR2 SVGAGI. This CDR3 spans 14 amino acids. CDR3 coding DNA: TGTGCCAGCAGTTATGACCCTAGCGGGAGGGAGCAGTACTTC. Amino acid sequence: CASSYDPSGREQYF.

This clone was recorded a few times. The junction differs from germline at one of its ends, possibly a read error. The V and J genes are TRBV4-1 and TRBJ2-7, with 8 bases matching TRBD1. CDR3 size: 15 residues. Germline assignment: CDR1 MGHRA and CDR2 YSYEKL. The CDR3 region is CAGSRLTGVIYEQYF. In nucleotides, the CDR3 is TGCGCCGGCAGCCGCCTGACAGGGGTAATCTACGAGCAGTACTTC.

This clone has only a few counts. The gene calls are TRBV9 and TRBJ1-2; 7 bases agree with TRBD1. The ends lost 4 bases at V and 8 bases at J; junction bases unmatched: 8. This CDR3 comprises 13 residues. Germline V CDR1 and CDR2: SGDLS, YYNGEE. In DNA, the CDR3 is TGTGCCAGCAGCCGAAGACAGGGTGAAGGCTACACCTTC. Protein product: CASSRRQGEGYTF.

This clone has a handful of counts. The chain is built from TRBV7-8 and TRBJ1-3; 8 bases align to TRBD1. The CDR3 has 15 residues. J gave up 1 base and V 6 bases, and 5 bases lay outside the gene matches. Germline V lookup: CDR1 SGHVS, CDR2 FQNEAQ. The CDR3 is CASRSTGGSGNTIYF. The CDR3 DNA reads TGTGCCAGCAGATCAACAGGGGGTTCTGGAAACACCATATATTTT.

V usage is TRBV6-5 and J usage is TRBJ1-4; perhaps TRBD1 as D (6 bases). Germline CDR1 and CDR2: MNHEY and SVGAGI. The V end was cut by 2 bases, the J end by 7 bases, with 14 bases between. This CDR3 region has 15 residues. In DNA, the CDR3 is TGTGCCAGCAGTTACGCAGGGGCAACTTTTGAAAAACTGTTTTTT. Translation: CASSYAGATFEKLFF.

This chain joins TRBV5-1 and TRBJ1-1; 8 bases are shared with TRBD1. The germline V gene encodes CDR1 SGHRS and CDR2 YFSETQ. J lost 5 bases, V lost 3 bases, and 9 bases had no gene match. This CDR3 comprises 15 residues. The CDR3 DNA reads as TGCGCCAGCAGCTATAAGACAGGGGCGATTACTGAAGCTTTCTTT. Residues: CASSYKTGAITEAFF.

Only a few counts were recorded for this clone. The chain links TRBV7-9 to TRBJ2-1, with 11 bases matching TRBD2. Germline values: CDR1 SEHNR, CDR2 FQNEAQ (reference sequence). With 5 bases clipped from V and 3 bases from J, the junction kept 3 bases outside the gene matches. The CDR3 consists of 15 residues. The CDR3 loop is CASSETSGDYNEQFF. The CDR3 DNA sequence: TGTGCCAGCAGCGAGACTAGCGGGGACTACAATGAGCAGTTCTTC.

The chain combines TRBV11-1 with TRBJ2-2, with D unresolved. Trimming removed 8 bases from V and 6 bases from J, with 13 bases in between. The CDR3 spans 13 residues. Germline CDR1 and CDR2: SGHAT and FQDESV (reference sequence). The CDR3 DNA reads as TGTGCCAGCCAAGAACAGTCAGCCGGGGAGCTGTTTTTT. Translation gives CASQEQSAGELFF.

This chain connects TRBV7-2 to TRBJ2-3; a possible D gene is TRBD1 (5 bases). Per the germline V gene, CDR1 is SGHTA and CDR2 is FQGNSA. Trimming took off 9 bases at V and 0 bases at J, with 19 bases between the two ends. This CDR3 has 16 residues. CDR3 sequence (DNA): TGTGCCAGTAGGGGCTCGAGAATTACTAGCACAGATACGCAGTATTTT. Its protein is CASRGSRITSTDTQYF.